These 9 T cell receptor beta chains originate from one sample sequenced in a study of PD-1 blockade in classical Hodgkin lymphoma. Measured with immunoSEQ multiplex PCR; TCRdb has only the in-frame clones, and not every one. The table lists around 23,000 clones, roughly nine tenths of them singletons. Stated time point: newly diagnosed, previously untreated cHL patient sample. Purification of CD4+ T cells from thawed PBMCs was performed via magnetic negative selection. The sample taken for sequencing was CD4+ T cells from blood. These receptors were taken from a human donor with classical Hodgkin lymphoma.

The rearrangement links TRBV19 to TRBJ2-2, with 7 positions matching TRBD1. Germline V lookup: CDR1 LNHDA, CDR2 SQIVND (reference sequence). The CDR3 runs to 17 residues. Trimming removed 7 bases from V and 4 bases from J; junction bases left unmatched: 15. Written as DNA, the CDR3 is TGTGCCAGTATCTCCGGCAGGGGGAAGGTATTCACCGGGGAGCTGTTTTTT. This encodes CASISGRGKVFTGELFF. Looking up the rest from reference TRBV19 and TRBJ2-2 gives the full variable domain: DGGITQSPKYLFRKEGQNVTLSCEQNLNHDAMYWYRQDPGQGLRLIYYSQIVNDFQKGDIAEGYSVSREKKESFPLTVTSAQKNPTAFYLCASISGRGKVFTGELFFGEGSRLTVL.

In this sample, this clone turned up a few times. The chain couples TRBV19 to TRBJ1-1; 7 bases fit TRBD1. The CDR3 spans 14 residues. With 5 bases clipped from V and 1 base from J, the junction kept 4 bases outside the gene matches. Germline values: CDR1 LNHDA, CDR2 SQIVND (reference sequence). This CDR3 reads CASSSTGRNTEAFF. In nucleotides, the CDR3 is TGTGCCAGTAGTTCGACAGGGAGGAACACTGAAGCTTTCTTT.

The J gene is TRBJ2-6, the V gene TRBV18; a weak D match, TRBD1 (6 bases). The length of the CDR3 is 18 residues. The germline V gene encodes CDR1 KGHSH and CDR2 LQKENI. The germline V and J ends were trimmed by 2 bases and 0 bases, with 14 bases remaining between them. CDR3 in DNA: TGTGCCAGCTCACCAATCGACAGGATAGCCTCTGGGGCCAACGTCCTGACTTTC. Its protein is CASSPIDRIASGANVLTF.

The chain joins TRBV7-2 to TRBJ2-1; 8 bases line up with TRBD2. Germline V gene lookup returns CDR1 SGHTA and CDR2 FQGNSA. V dropped 5 bases and J dropped 4; count of bases not matched to a gene: 7. There are 15 residues in the CDR3. The CDR3 spells CASSLVAGGYNEQFF. DNA for the CDR3: TGTGCCAGCAGCCTTGTTGCGGGAGGTTACAATGAGCAGTTCTTC.

The V and J genes are TRBV18 and TRBJ2-6; D possibly matches TRBD1 or TRBD2 (6 bases each). V lost 3 bases to trimming and J lost 0 bases, with 15 bases between them. Germline values: CDR1 KGHSH, CDR2 LQKENI. This CDR3 spans 18 amino acids. The CDR3 region is CASSPLQGGSSGANVLTF. The CDR3 nucleotides read TGTGCCAGCTCACCGCTCCAAGGGGGGAGCTCTGGGGCCAACGTCCTGACTTTC.

The chain couples TRBV9 to TRBJ1-1; TRBD1 matches at 7 bases. The ends lost 0 bases at V and 3 bases at J; junction bases unmatched: 11. CDR1 is SGDLS and CDR2 is YYNGEE in the germline V gene. The CDR3 spans 17 residues. Here the CDR3 reads CASSVAEGAFGDTEAFF. As DNA, the CDR3 is TGTGCCAGCAGCGTAGCAGAGGGGGCGTTTGGTGACACTGAAGCTTTCTTT.

The gene calls are TRBV12-5 and TRBJ2-1; 12 bases agree with TRBD2. The V gene's germline CDR1 is LGHNT and CDR2 FRNRAP. J lost 5 bases, V lost 0 bases, and 14 bases had no gene match. This CDR3 has 20 amino acids. The CDR3 sequence: CASGLVQGLAGGPVDNEQFF. In DNA, the CDR3 is TGTGCTAGTGGTTTGGTACAGGGGCTAGCGGGAGGGCCGGTCGACAATGAGCAGTTCTTC.

J is TRBJ2-5 and V is TRBV27; D is uncertain. This CDR3 is 11 amino acids long. The V end was cut by 2 bases, the J end by 7 bases, with 5 bases between. CDR1 is MNHEY, CDR2 SMNVEV, per germline (reference sequence). The CDR3 DNA is TGTGCCAGCAGTTTAGGGTTGACCCAGTACTTC. Translation: CASSLGLTQYF.

The rearrangement joins TRBV7-2 to TRBJ2-1, with 9 bases identical to TRBD2. There are 17 residues in the CDR3. Trimming at V came to 0 bases and at J to 6 bases, leaving 9 bases not matched to a gene. Germline CDR1 and CDR2: SGHTA and FQGNSA. The CDR3 spells CASSLAASGIQGNEQFF. CDR3 nucleotide sequence: TGTGCCAGCAGCTTAGCGGCTAGCGGGATACAAGGCAATGAGCAGTTCTTC. The full variable domain, rest sourced from reference TRBV7-2 and TRBJ2-1, is GAGVSQSPSNKVTEKGKDVELRCDPISGHTALYWYRQSLGQGLEFLIYFQGNSAPDKSGLPSDRFSAERTGGSVSTLTIQRTQQEDSAVYLCASSLAASGIQGNEQFFGPGTRLTVL.